The following is a T cell receptor beta chain sequence with its context. This record comes from a study of T-cell reconstitution after alpha-beta-depleted transplantation in children. Preparation of the TCRbeta library used unique molecular identifiers. TCRdb called the PCR reads again in MiXCR, with one record for every CDR3 protein. The data show about 400,000 distinct CDR3 sequences, with 10% to 15% seen just once and approximately 4.3% held by the top ten. Germline lookup yields CDR1 SQVTM and CDR2 ANQGSEA. The CDR3 has 13 amino acids. Trimming removed 3 bases at V and 7 bases at J, with 16 bases between.

V is TRBV29-1 and J is TRBJ2-7; D is ambiguous. The clonotype originates from a human donor who donated a stem cell graft to a child with Fanconi anemia. The sample in question was PBMCs, obtained from the stem cell graft. CDR3 in amino acids: CSVEPDPLGEQYF. CDR3 coding DNA: TGCAGCGTTGAGCCCGACCCGTTAGGGGAGCAGTACTTC.